This TCR beta chain appears in the sequencing data of a study of PD-L1 blockade in urothelial cancer. Turning to the study itself: Analyzed time points were 3 weeks (second dose) and 6 weeks after therapy began. Overall study results and limits: Larger 3-week expansion of tumor-associated blood clones was seen in durable-benefit patients.

The assay was immunoSEQ multiplex PCR, and TCRdb's table has in-frame clones only and misses some. The sample lists over 75,000 clones; approximately 87% were seen once. This clone came up once. What it recognizes is unknown. Sample time point: pretreatment peripheral blood. This CDR3 has 16 residues. The V and J ends lost 4 bases and 0 bases, in that order; junction bases with no gene match: 4. The germline V gene has CDR1 SGHRS and CDR2 YFSETQ. V is TRBV5-1 and J is TRBJ1-4, with TRBD1 matching 9 bases. This sequence was found in a man in his 60s with urothelial cancer. The specimen was PBMCs, collected around atezolizumab (anti-PD-L1) treatment. CDR3 nucleotide sequence: TGCGCCAGCAGCCCAAGACAGGGGGCAACTAATGAAAAACTGTTTTTT. Protein product: CASSPRQGATNEKLFF.